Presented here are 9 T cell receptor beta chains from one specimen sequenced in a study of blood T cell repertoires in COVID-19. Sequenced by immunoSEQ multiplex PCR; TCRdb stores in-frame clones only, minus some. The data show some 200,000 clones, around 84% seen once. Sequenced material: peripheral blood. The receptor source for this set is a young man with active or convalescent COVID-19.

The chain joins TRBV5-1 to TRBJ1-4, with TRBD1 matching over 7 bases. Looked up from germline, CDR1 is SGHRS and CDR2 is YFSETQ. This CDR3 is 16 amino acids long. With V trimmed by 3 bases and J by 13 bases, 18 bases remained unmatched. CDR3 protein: CASSSDAGTALSTLFF. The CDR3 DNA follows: TGCGCCAGCAGCTCGGACGCCGGGACAGCGCTTAGTACACTGTTTTTT. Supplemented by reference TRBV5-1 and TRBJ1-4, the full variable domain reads KAGVTQTPRYLIKTRGQQVTLSCSPISGHRSVSWYQQTPGQGLQFLFEYFSETQRNKGNFPGRFSGRQFSNSRSEMNVSTLELGDSALYLCASSSDAGTALSTLFFGSGTQLSVL.

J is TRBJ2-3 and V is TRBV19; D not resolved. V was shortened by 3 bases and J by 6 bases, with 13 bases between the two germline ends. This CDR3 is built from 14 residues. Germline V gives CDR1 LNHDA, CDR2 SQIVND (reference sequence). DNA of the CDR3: TGTGCCAGTAGTATCAGGTTGTTCCCCGATACGCAGTATTTT. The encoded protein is CASSIRLFPDTQYF.

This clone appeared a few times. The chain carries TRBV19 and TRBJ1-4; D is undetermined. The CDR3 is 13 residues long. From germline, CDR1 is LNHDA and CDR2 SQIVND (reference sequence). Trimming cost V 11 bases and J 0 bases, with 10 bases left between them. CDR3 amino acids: CAAKPATNEKLFF. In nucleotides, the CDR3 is TGTGCCGCTAAGCCTGCAACTAATGAAAAACTGTTTTTT. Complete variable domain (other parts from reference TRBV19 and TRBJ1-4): DGGITQSPKYLFRKEGQNVTLSCEQNLNHDAMYWYRQDPGQGLRLIYYSQIVNDFQKGDIAEGYSVSREKKESFPLTVTSAQKNPTAFYLCAAKPATNEKLFFGSGTQLSVL.

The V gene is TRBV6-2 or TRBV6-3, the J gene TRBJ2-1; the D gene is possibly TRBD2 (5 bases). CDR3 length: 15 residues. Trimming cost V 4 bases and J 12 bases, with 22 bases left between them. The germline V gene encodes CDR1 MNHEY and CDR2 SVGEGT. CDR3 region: CASSSDLTRAAGQFF. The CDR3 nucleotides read TGTGCCAGCAGTTCCGACTTAACTAGGGCGGCGGGGCAGTTCTTC.

CDR3 amino acids: CASSEQSRGNEKLFF. The CDR3 DNA is TGCGCCAGCAGTGAACAGTCAAGGGGAAATGAAAAACTGTTTTTT. The chain recombines TRBV10-1 with TRBJ1-4; a weak D match, TRBD1 (5 bases). CDR3 length equals 15 residues. V lost 3 bases and J 5 bases, leaving 13 bases between the germline ends. The germline V gene encodes CDR1 WNHNN and CDR2 SYGVQD (reference sequence).

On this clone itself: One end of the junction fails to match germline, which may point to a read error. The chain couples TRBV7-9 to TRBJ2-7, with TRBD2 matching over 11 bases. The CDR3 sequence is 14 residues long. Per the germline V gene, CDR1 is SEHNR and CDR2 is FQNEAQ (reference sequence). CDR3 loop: CASSLAGGSYEQYF. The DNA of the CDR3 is TGTGCCAGCAGCCTAGCGGGAGGTTCCTACGAGCAGTACTTC.

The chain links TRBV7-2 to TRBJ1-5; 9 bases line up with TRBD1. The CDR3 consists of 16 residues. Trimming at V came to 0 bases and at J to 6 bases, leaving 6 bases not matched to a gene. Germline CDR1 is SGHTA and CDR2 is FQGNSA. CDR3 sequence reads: CASSLAGQGERQPQHF. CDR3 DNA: TGTGCCAGCAGCTTAGCGGGACAGGGTGAGCGTCAGCCCCAGCATTTT.

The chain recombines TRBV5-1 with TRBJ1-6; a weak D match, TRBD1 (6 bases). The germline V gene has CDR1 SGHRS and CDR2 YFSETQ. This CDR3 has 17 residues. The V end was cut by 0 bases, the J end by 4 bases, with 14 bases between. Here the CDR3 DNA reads TGCGCCAGCAGCTTGGTACAGGGCGCAAGTTATAATTCACCCCTCCACTTT. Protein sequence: CASSLVQGASYNSPLHF.

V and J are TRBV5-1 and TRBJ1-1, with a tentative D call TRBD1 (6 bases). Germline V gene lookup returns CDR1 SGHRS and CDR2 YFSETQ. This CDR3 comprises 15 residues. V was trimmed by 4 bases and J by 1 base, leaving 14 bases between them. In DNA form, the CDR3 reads TGCGCCAGCAGCCCCCCGGTCAGGGGGAACACTGAAGCTTTCTTT. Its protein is CASSPPVRGNTEAFF.